The clone carrying this TCR beta chain has ten or more counts. The antigen is unknown. This record belongs to a study of spatial heterogeneity in lung cancer. General observations from the study: Among blood samples, ubiquitous expanded tumor TCRs appeared more at resection than at follow-up.

Germline V CDR1 and CDR2: ENHRY, SYGVKD. The ends were cut back, 3 bases at V and 7 bases at J, with 22 bases in the middle. The CDR3 length is 18 residues. Via MiXCR, TCRdb re-called the 5' RACE reads, giving one row per CDR3 protein. The table records some 44,000 distinct CDR3 sequences, roughly an eighth of them present only once. Time point specified: sample taken at primary tumor resection. The rearrangement joins TRBV10-3 to TRBJ1-6; D perhaps matches TRBD1 (5 bases). The clonotype originates from a male donor with early-stage non-small cell lung cancer. The specimen was PBMCs, collected at surgery. The CDR3 here is CAISDSGGFWASNSPLHF. In DNA, the CDR3 is TGTGCCATCAGTGATTCGGGGGGATTTTGGGCGTCGAATTCACCCCTCCACTTT.